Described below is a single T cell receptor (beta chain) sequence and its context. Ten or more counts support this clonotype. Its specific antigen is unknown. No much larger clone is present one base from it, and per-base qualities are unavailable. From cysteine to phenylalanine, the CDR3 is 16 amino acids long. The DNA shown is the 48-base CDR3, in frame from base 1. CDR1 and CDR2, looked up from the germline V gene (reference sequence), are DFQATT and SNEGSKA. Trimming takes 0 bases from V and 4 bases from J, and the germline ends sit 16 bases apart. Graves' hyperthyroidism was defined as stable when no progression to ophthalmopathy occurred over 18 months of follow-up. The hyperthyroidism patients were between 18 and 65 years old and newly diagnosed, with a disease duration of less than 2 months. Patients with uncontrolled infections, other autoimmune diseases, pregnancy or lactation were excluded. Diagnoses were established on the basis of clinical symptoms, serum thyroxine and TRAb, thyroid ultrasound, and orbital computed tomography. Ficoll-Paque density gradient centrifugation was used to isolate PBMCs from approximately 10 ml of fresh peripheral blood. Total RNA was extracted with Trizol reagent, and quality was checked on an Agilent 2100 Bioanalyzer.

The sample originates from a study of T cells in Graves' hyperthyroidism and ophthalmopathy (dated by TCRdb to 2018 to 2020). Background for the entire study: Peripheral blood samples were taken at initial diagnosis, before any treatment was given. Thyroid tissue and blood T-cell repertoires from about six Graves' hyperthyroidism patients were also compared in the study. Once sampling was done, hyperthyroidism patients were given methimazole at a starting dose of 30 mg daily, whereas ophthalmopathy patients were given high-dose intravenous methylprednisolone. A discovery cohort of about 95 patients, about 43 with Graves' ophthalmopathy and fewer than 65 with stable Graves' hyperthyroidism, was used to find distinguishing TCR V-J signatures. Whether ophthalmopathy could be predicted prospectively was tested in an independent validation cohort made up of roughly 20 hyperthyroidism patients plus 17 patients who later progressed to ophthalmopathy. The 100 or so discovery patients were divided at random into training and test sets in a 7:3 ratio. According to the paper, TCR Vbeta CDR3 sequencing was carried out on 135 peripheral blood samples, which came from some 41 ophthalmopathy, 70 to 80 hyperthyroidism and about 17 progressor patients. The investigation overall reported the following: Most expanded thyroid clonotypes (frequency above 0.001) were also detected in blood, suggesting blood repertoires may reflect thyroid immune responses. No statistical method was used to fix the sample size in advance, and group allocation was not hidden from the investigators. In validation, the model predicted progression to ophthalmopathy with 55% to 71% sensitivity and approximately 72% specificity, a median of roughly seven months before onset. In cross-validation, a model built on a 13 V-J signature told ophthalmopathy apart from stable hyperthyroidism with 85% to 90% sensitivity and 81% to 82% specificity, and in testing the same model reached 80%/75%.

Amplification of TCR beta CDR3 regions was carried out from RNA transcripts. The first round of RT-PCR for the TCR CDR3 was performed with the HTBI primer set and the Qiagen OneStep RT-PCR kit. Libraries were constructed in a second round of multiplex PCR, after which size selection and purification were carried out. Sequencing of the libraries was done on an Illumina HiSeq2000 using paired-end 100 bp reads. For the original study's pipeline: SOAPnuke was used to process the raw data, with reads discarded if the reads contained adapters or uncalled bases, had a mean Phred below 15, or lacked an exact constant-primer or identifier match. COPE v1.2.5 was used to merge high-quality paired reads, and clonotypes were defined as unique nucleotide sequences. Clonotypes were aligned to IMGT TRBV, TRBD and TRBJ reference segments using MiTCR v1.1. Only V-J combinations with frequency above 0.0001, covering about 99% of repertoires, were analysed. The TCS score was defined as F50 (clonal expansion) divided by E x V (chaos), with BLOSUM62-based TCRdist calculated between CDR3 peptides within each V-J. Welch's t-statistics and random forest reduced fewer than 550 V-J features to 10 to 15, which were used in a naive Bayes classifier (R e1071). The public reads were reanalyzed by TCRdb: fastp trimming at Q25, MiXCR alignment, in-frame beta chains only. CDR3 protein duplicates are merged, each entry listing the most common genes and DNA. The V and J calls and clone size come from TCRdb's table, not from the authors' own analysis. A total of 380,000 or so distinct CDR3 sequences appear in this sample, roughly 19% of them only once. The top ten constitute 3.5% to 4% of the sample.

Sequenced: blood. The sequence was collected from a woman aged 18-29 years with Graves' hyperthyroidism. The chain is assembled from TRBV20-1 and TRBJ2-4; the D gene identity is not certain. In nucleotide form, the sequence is TGCAGTGCTAGAGATAGGGTATGGACCCAAAAAAACATTCAGTACTTC. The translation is CSARDRVWTQKNIQYF.